The entry below describes one T cell receptor beta chain. In this sample, this clonotype turned up many times. Its binding antigen is unknown. Base qualities were left out, and no much larger clone turns up one base away. At the junction V is shortened by 4 bases and J by 9 bases, with 18 bases in between. Via the germline V gene, CDR1 is SQVTM and CDR2 ANQGSEA. The CDR3 covers 13 residues, taking in both the cysteine and the phenylalanine. Just CDR3 DNA is preserved here, 39 bases in frame from base 1. The sample comes from a study of human T cells and chemical hapten exposure (dated by TCRdb to the early 2020s). Describing the broader study: For sensitization, 2% DPC in acetone was applied to a 2 cm by 2 cm area of upper inner arm skin. Weekly therapeutic DPC doses were additionally applied to the scalp of patients throughout the roughly 24-week study period. Patch testing was done on the upper back using Finn chambers containing 0.01% DPC, and results were scored after 6 days according to International Contact Dermatitis Research Group standards. The mostly female patient cohort included alopecia areata with under or over 50% scalp involvement, alopecia totalis and alopecia universalis. The libraries were sequenced as a pool, and the TCR yield per sample differed mostly because of small variations in library volumes within the pool. In alopecia patients, the study followed how the peripheral blood TCR repertoire changed in vivo over primary and secondary sensitization to diphenylcyclopropenone (DPC), a hapten. Blood samples were taken from patients before sensitization (week 0) and then at 2, 6 and about 24 weeks after DPC sensitization. Roughly 30 alopecia patients provided blood for TCR sequencing at one to four time points (pre-sensitization, 2, 6 and 24 weeks). What the research found in general, with its limitations: DPC sensitization did not change how many TCRs were above 1 in 1000 frequency, and no evidence was found of alterations in global repertoire structure. After repeated subsampling, changes were observed in the strength of the expansion versus patch-test correlation and in the threshold at which the correlation became significant. A positive correlation was found between the number of PT1 expanded TCRs and patch test score, with significance reached at thresholds 8, 16 and 32 but not 4. Alopecia, a presumed autoimmune disease, was present in all patients, so the immune response of the patients might differ from that of healthy individuals. Compared with pre-sensitization or healthy control sets, expanded TCRs formed significantly more large CDR3 similarity clusters, which is consistent with antigen-driven responses.

The sample's time point label, in plain terms: patch test 3, about 24 weeks after DPC sensitization. According to the study, the label for this sample's treatment or condition signals: therapeutic diphenylcyclopropenone sensitization with weekly scalp DPC. Blood at each patch-test visit was drawn before the patch test was applied. Patients were eligible if aged 18 to 70, diagnosed with alopecia and judged suitable for DPC therapy, and pregnant patients were excluded. Total RNA was extracted from unfractionated whole blood collected in Tempus Blood RNA tubes. Libraries came from RACE. TCRdb names NextSeq 500 as the instrument used. Library preparation attached unique molecular identifiers to individual cDNA molecules for quantitative, reproducible TCR counting. Each blood RNA sample was used to sequence both TCR alpha and TCR beta chains. For the original study's pipeline: The median number of TCRs per sample was 95,638, ranging from about 23,224 to 690,600. V, J and CDR3 annotation of the TCR reads was performed with the Decombinator software suite. For PS versus PT1 abundance plots, all samples were subsampled to the same number of TCRs (28,000). Expanded TCRs were defined as absent before sensitization and observed at least eight times at the 2-week time point. TCRdb trimmed public reads at Q25 via fastp, called clones via MiXCR and kept in-frame beta chains. Every distinct CDR3 protein forms one entry, paired with its most common genes and DNA. TCRdb, rather than the study authors, made the V and J calls. This sample gives around 70,000 distinct CDR3 sequences in total; around 10% of them show up just once. The ten largest clones add up to more than 1.2% of the sample.

Specimen: whole blood, collected in connection with sensitization to the hapten diphenylcyclopropenone (DPC). This TCR was recovered from a woman aged 45-65 years with alopecia areata. Some clones in this sample may be carry-over from other donors' samples. The chain is assembled from TRBV29-1 and TRBJ2-5; the D gene is perhaps TRBD1, from 7 matching bases. The CDR3 protein: CSVGQGGLLAQYF. The base sequence is TGCAGCGTTGGACAGGGAGGCTTATTGGCCCAGTACTTC.